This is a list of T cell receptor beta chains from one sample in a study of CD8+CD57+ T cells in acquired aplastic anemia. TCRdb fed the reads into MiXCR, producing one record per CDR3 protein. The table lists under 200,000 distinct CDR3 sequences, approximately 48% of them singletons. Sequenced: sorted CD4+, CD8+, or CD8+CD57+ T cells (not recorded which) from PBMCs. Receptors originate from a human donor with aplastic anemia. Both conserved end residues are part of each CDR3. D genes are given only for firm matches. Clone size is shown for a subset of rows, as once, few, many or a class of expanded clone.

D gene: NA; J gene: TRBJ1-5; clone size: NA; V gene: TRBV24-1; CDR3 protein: CATSDGPFLHQPQHF; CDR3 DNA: TGTGCCACCAGTGATGGGCCCTTTCTGCATCAGCCCCAGCATTTT
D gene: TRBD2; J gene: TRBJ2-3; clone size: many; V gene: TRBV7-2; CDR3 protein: CASSKLAGSTDTQYF; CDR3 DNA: TGTGCCAGCAGCAAACTAGCGGGGAGCACAGATACGCAGTATTTT
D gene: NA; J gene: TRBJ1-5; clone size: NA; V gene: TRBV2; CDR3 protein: CASAISRSNQPQHF; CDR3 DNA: TGTGCCAGCGCGATTAGTAGGAGCAATCAGCCCCAGCATTTT
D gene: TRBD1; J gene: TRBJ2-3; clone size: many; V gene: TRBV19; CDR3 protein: CASSTVPGQDRTDTQYF; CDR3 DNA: TGTGCCAGTAGTACAGTTCCGGGACAGGATAGAACAGATACGCAGTATTTT
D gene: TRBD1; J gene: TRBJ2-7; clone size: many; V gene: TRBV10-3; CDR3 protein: CAISEATGGASDEQYF; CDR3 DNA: TGTGCCATCAGTGAGGCGACAGGGGGCGCATCCGACGAGCAGTACTTC
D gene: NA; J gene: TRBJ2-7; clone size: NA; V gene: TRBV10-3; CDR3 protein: CAISEQGYEQYF; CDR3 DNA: TGTGCCATCAGTGAGCAGGGTTACGAGCAGTACTTC
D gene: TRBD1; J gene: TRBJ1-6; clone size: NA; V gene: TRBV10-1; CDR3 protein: CASSESRDRESPLHF; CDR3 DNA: TGCGCCAGCAGTGAGTCTAGGGACAGGGAATCACCCCTCCACTTT
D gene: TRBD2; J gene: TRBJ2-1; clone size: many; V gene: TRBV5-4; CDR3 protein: CASSGGTSGLMNEQFF; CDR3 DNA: TGTGCCAGCAGCGGGGGGACTAGCGGGCTGATGAATGAGCAGTTCTTC
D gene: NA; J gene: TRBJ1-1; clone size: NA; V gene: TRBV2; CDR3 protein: CASTENTEAFF; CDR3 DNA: TGTGCCAGCACTGAAAACACTGAAGCTTTCTTT
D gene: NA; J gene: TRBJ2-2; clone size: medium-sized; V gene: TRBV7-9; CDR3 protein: CASSLDSPPFGELFF; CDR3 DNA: TGTGCCAGCAGTTTGGACTCCCCACCGTTCGGGGAGCTGTTTTTT
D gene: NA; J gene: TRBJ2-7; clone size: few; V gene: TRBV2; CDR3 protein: CASSDWHSYEQYF; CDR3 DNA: TGTGCCAGCAGTGATTGGCACTCCTACGAGCAGTACTTC
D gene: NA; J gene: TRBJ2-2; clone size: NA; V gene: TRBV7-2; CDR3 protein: CASTLYTGELFF; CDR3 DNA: TGTGCCAGCACCCTGTACACCGGGGAGCTGTTTTTT
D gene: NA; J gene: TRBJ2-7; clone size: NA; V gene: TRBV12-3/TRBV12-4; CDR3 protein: CASSDGGGYEQYF; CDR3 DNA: TGTGCCAGCAGCGATGGGGGCGGCTACGAGCAGTACTTC
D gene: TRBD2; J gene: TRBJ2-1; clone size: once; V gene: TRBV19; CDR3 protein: CASSPGRRGADNEQFF; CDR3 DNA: TGTGCCAGTAGTCCAGGGAGGCGGGGGGCGGACAATGAGCAGTTCTTC
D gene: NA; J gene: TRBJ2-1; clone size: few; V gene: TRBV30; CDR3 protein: CAWSPLLEEFF; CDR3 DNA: TGTGCCTGGAGTCCCCTCCTCGAGGAGTTCTTC
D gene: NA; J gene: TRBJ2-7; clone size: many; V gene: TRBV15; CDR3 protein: CATSRDVGDEQYF; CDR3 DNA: TGTGCCACCAGCAGAGATGTAGGCGACGAGCAGTACTTC